The 26 T cell receptor beta chains below were found in one sample sequenced in a study of cytomegalovirus exposure and HLA in healthy donors (dated by TCRdb to 2017 to 2019). Preparation of the library involved the immunoSEQ multiplex PCR assay. Sourced from immuneACCESS, this table was stored by TCRdb with only in-frame sequences that have V and J called. A share of the clones is absent; for the studies checked, an unresolved V gene accounts for under half, and the remainder has no known explanation. The sample table holds a few hundred thousand clones, of which 86% were seen once. Together, the top ten hold about 0.91% of the sample. Sequenced: PBMCs. Receptor source: a woman under 30 in good health and CMV-seronegative.

The chain links TRBV4-3 to TRBJ2-7; TRBD2 might be the D (5 bases). From germline, CDR1 is LGHNA and CDR2 YSLEER. CDR3 length: 17 residues. V lost 2 bases and J lost 4, with 21 bases in between. CDR3 nucleotides: TGCGCCAGCAGCCAAAGGGAAGCGGAGACTAAACCTTACGAGCAGTACTTC. This translates into CASSQREAETKPYEQYF.

The rearrangement joins TRBV5-6 to TRBJ2-2; unclear D gene. CDR3 size: 12 residues. V lost 4 bases and J 1 base, leaving 2 bases between the germline ends. Per germline, CDR1 SGHDT and CDR2 YYEEEE. This chain's CDR3 is CASSQNTGELFF. Here the CDR3 DNA reads TGTGCCAGCAGCCAGAACACCGGGGAGCTGTTTTTT.

The chain joins TRBV27 to TRBJ1-4; the D gene is possibly TRBD1 (6 bases). This CDR3 contains 14 residues. V lost 2 bases to trimming and J lost 11 bases, with 15 bases between them. CDR1 and CDR2 (germline): MNHEY, SMNVEV (reference sequence). The CDR3 sequence is CASSLQGQQEKLFF. CDR3 coding DNA: TGTGCCAGCAGTTTACAGGGGCAACAGGAGAAACTGTTTTTT.

The J gene is TRBJ1-5, the V gene TRBV27; 7 bases line up with TRBD1. The germline CDR1 and CDR2 sequences are MNHEY and SMNVEV (reference sequence). V gave up 10 bases and J gave up 4 bases; unmatched junction bases: 13. This CDR3 spans 15 amino acids. The CDR3 sequence is CATGSPHRGNQPQHF. Here the CDR3 DNA reads TGTGCCACCGGAAGCCCCCACAGGGGTAATCAGCCCCAGCATTTT.

This chain links TRBV7-9 with TRBJ2-3; D is perhaps TRBD1 (5 bases). Germline-derived CDR1 and CDR2 are SEHNR and FQNEAQ (reference sequence). This CDR3 contains 14 residues. Trimming pared 8 bases from V and 0 bases from J, leaving 12 bases between. CDR3 DNA: TGTGCCAGCGCGACAGCTTATAGCACAGATACGCAGTATTTT. Amino acid sequence: CASATAYSTDTQYF.

The V and J genes are TRBV9 and TRBJ1-1; D possibly corresponds to TRBD1 (5 bases). This CDR3 has 13 amino acids. V was shortened by 3 bases and J by 7 bases, with 13 bases between the two germline ends. CDR1 is SGDLS and CDR2 is YYNGEE in the germline V gene. CDR3 loop: CASSGDGHYEAFF. CDR3 in DNA: TGTGCCAGCAGCGGCGACGGACATTATGAAGCTTTCTTT.

This chain joins TRBV4-3 and TRBJ1-2; D is undetermined. Between the trimmed V and J ends, which lost 0 bases and 4 bases, there was a span of 6 bases. The CDR3 sequence is 13 residues long. The germline CDR1 and CDR2 sequences are LGHNA and YSLEER. The CDR3 DNA reads TGCGCCAGCAGCCAAGAGAGAACCTATGGCTACACCTTC. It yields the protein CASSQERTYGYTF.

The chain links TRBV2 to TRBJ2-5; 13 nucleotides match TRBD2. Germline V CDR1 and CDR2: SNHLY, FYNNEI. V lost 6 bases to trimming and J lost 1 base; unmatched junction nucleotides: 11. The CDR3 sequence is 18 residues long. The CDR3 loop is CASRIGLAGVGGQETQYF. CDR3 bases: TGTGCCAGCAGGATAGGACTAGCGGGAGTTGGGGGCCAAGAGACCCAGTACTTC.

This clone has a handful of counts. The chain employs TRBV10-3 and TRBJ1-1; the D gene is possibly TRBD1 (5 bases). The germline V gene has CDR1 ENHRY and CDR2 SYGVKD. This CDR3 has 14 residues. Trimming cost V 10 bases and J 1 base, with 16 bases left between them. CDR3 in amino acids: CASRTDSSNTEAFF. For the CDR3, the DNA is TGTGCCAGCCGAACAGACAGCTCGAACACTGAAGCTTTCTTT.

The chain combines TRBV9 with TRBJ2-1; 8 nucleotides agree with TRBD1. Trimming cost V 3 bases and J 0 bases; bases outside gene matches: 5. From germline, CDR1 is SGDLS and CDR2 YYNGEE. The CDR3 spans 16 residues. CDR3 residues: CASSGGGTGSYNEQFF. CDR3 DNA: TGTGCCAGCAGCGGAGGTGGGACAGGCTCCTACAATGAGCAGTTCTTC.

This chain connects TRBV6-1 to TRBJ2-7; 9 bases match TRBD1. Germline CDR1 reads MNHNS; CDR2 reads SASEGT. Trimming at V came to 3 bases and at J to 1 base, leaving 1 base not matched to a gene. This CDR3 contains 14 residues. CDR3 bases: TGTGCCAGCAGTGATGGGACAGGGTCCTACGAGCAGTACTTC. Translating it yields CASSDGTGSYEQYF.

With respect to this clone: The same CDR3 arises from other DNA sequences in this sample as well. The chain employs TRBV5-4 and TRBJ2-1; D is perhaps TRBD2 (6 bases). V shed 0 bases and J shed 8 bases, with 12 bases lying between them. Germline V gives CDR1 SGHNT, CDR2 YYREEE (reference sequence). The CDR3 contains 14 residues. This chain's CDR3 is CASSLGLGGDEQFF. DNA of the CDR3: TGTGCCAGCAGCTTGGGACTAGGTGGCGATGAGCAGTTCTTC.

The chain is built from TRBV10-1 and TRBJ1-2; 8 bases fit TRBD1. V shed 9 bases, J shed 3 bases, and the junction held 9 bases outside the gene matches. CDR3 length: 14 amino acids. Germline V gives CDR1 WNHNN, CDR2 SYGVQD (reference sequence). The CDR3 reads CASTGNRGDYGYTF. In nucleotides, the CDR3 is TGCGCCAGTACGGGCAACAGGGGGGACTATGGCTACACCTTC.

In this sample, this clone turned up a few times. V and J are TRBV19 and TRBJ1-2; weak D call: TRBD1 (6 bases). Trimming pared 6 bases from V and 2 bases from J, leaving 10 bases between. Germline CDR1 is LNHDA and CDR2 is SQIVND (reference sequence). The CDR3 has 13 residues. Written as DNA, the CDR3 is TGTGCCAGTAGGAACAGGGCCAACTATGGCTACACCTTC. This sequence encodes CASRNRANYGYTF.

V gene TRBV5-4 combines with J gene TRBJ2-7; 15 nucleotides match TRBD2. The V and J ends lost 0 bases and 5 bases, in that order; junction bases with no gene match: 9. CDR1 is SGHNT, CDR2 YYREEE, per germline (reference sequence). CDR3 size: 18 residues. CDR3 sequence (DNA): TGTGCCAGCAGCTTGGCGAGGACTAGCGGGAGGGCCCCCGACGAGCAGTACTTC. Translating it yields CASSLARTSGRAPDEQYF.

This sequence joins TRBV27 and TRBJ1-4; the D is unclear. The CDR3 contains 16 residues. Germline lookup yields CDR1 MNHEY and CDR2 SMNVEV (reference sequence). Trimming removed 0 bases at V and 0 bases at J, with 8 bases between. Written as DNA, the CDR3 is TGTGCCAGCAGTTTATCGCCGAGTGCAACTAATGAAAAACTGTTTTTT. Translation: CASSLSPSATNEKLFF.

The chain employs TRBV6-5 and TRBJ2-5, with D possibly being TRBD1 (6 bases). The CDR3 has 15 residues. In germline, CDR1 is MNHEY, CDR2 SVGAGI. The V end was cut by 5 bases, the J end by 4 bases, with 17 bases between. The DNA for the CDR3 is TGTGCCAGCAGTCACACCTACAGGGTTGGAGAGACCCAGTACTTC. Encoded protein: CASSHTYRVGETQYF.

The chain combines TRBV30 with TRBJ2-2, with 8 bases that match TRBD2. Germline V lookup: CDR1 GTSNPN, CDR2 SVGIG (reference sequence). CDR3 length: 18 amino acids. With V trimmed by 0 bases and J by 6 bases, 15 bases remained unmatched. As DNA, the CDR3 is TGTGCCTGGAGTGTATCCCTTTACGGGAGGGCCCTCCCCGGGGAGCTGTTTTTT. It specifies CAWSVSLYGRALPGELFF.

The chain couples TRBV27 to TRBJ1-1; 10 nucleotides align to TRBD1. CDR1 is MNHEY and CDR2 is SMNVEV in the germline V gene (reference sequence). V gave up 6 bases and J gave up 11 bases; unmatched junction bases: 9. The CDR3 runs to 13 residues. CDR3 loop: CASRGQGENMAFF. In DNA, the CDR3 is TGTGCCAGCAGAGGACAGGGGGAGAACATGGCTTTCTTT.

The chain joins TRBV28 to TRBJ2-7; the D is unclear. The CDR3 runs to 13 residues. V lost 4 bases to trimming and J lost 5 bases, with 12 bases between them. The germline gives CDR1 MDHEN, CDR2 SYDVKM. CDR3 residues: CASSSTAGNEQYF. CDR3 DNA sequence: TGTGCCAGCAGTTCTACCGCAGGAAACGAGCAGTACTTC.

The chain combines TRBV6-1 with TRBJ2-3; D is tentatively TRBD1 or TRBD2 (7 bases each). The germline V gene has CDR1 MNHNS and CDR2 SASEGT. This CDR3 comprises 13 residues. V was clipped by 10 bases and J by 3 bases, with 14 bases between them. The CDR3 DNA reads TGTGCCACCAGGGGGGAGGGTACAGATACGCAGTATTTT. Amino acid sequence: CATRGEGTDTQYF.

The chain carries TRBV7-9 and TRBJ2-3, with D unresolved. Germline-derived CDR1 and CDR2 are SEHNR and FQNEAQ (reference sequence). The CDR3 spans 12 residues. V lost 5 bases and J 2 bases, leaving 5 bases between the germline ends. The CDR3 protein is CASSQITDTQYF. In DNA form, the CDR3 reads TGTGCCAGCAGCCAAATCACAGATACGCAGTATTTT.

The V and J genes are TRBV4-1 and TRBJ1-5; D unresolved. CDR3 length: 19 amino acids. CDR1 and CDR2 from the germline V gene are MGHRA and YSYEKL. Trimming left V 3 bases short and J 0 bases short, with 21 bases between. CDR3: CASSQDAARGRDSNQPQHF. CDR3 DNA sequence: TGCGCCAGCAGCCAGGATGCCGCCCGAGGGCGGGATAGCAATCAGCCCCAGCATTTT.

CDR3 residues: CASSATWSKSSYEQYF. The CDR3 DNA sequence: TGTGCCAGCAGTGCGACTTGGAGCAAAAGCTCCTACGAGCAGTACTTC. This sequence joins TRBV2 and TRBJ2-7; D uncertain. Trimming cost V 4 bases and J 0 bases, with 16 bases left between them. This CDR3 comprises 16 residues. Looked up from germline, CDR1 is SNHLY and CDR2 is FYNNEI.

J is TRBJ1-1 and V is TRBV29-1; D perhaps matches TRBD1 (6 bases). From germline, CDR1 is SQVTM and CDR2 ANQGSEA. V was clipped by 3 bases and J by 3 bases, with 20 bases between them. CDR3 length: 16 amino acids. CDR3 loop: CSVDNIGTGWDTEAFF. In DNA, the CDR3 is TGCAGCGTTGATAATATTGGAACAGGGTGGGACACTGAAGCTTTCTTT.

The chain has TRBV21-1 and TRBJ2-1; TRBD1 is the table's D call, not checked against the DNA. TRBV21-1 is a pseudogene locus. The CDR3 contains 12 residues. The CDR3 reads CASRQTYNEQFF. The CDR3 DNA sequence: TGTGCCAGCCGACAGACCTACAATGAGCAGTTCTTC.